A single T cell receptor (beta chain) is shown here with its context. The antigen remains undetermined. The repertoire was sequenced with immunoSEQ multiplex PCR; TCRdb's copy has only in-frame clones and lacks some. The sample contains some 900,000 clones, approximately 76% of which appear only once. Healthy adults negative for HIV, lacking recent acute infections or vaccinations, served as donors. This entry is derived from a study of shared clonotypes between healthy human individuals. Study summary: CD8 memory received one plate per donor, CD8 naive two, CD4 memory three and CD4 naive three. Study observations and caveats: Naive subsets generally had larger estimated richness than memory subsets.

Sequencing input: memory CD4+ T cells sorted from blood. The subset denotes: CD45RA-negative fraction. This clonotype originated in a man between 18 and 35 years old in good health.

The CDR3 is CASSPLGQGEAFF. The CDR3 nucleotides read TGTGCCAGCAGCCCCTTGGGACAGGGGGAAGCTTTCTTT. The chain has TRBV7-8 and TRBJ1-1; TRBD1 agrees at 10 bases. CDR1 is SGHVS, CDR2 FQNEAQ, per germline. There are 13 residues in the CDR3. Trimming took 5 bases from V and 8 from J; bases not matched to a gene: 5.